These T cell receptor beta chains were read from a single sample in a study of blood T cell repertoires in COVID-19. Repertoires were generated with immunoSEQ multiplex PCR, while TCRdb's copy carries only in-frame clones and drops some. Of about 71,000 clones listed, roughly nine tenths were seen once; the top ten hold 5% to 5.5%. Material for sequencing was peripheral blood. All receptors come from a woman younger than 35 with acute or convalescent COVID-19. Each CDR3 is given with its conserved first and last residue. A D gene is named only where the DNA matches it firmly. Where a row states a size, it is once, few, many or the class of an expanded clone; other rows omit it.

>TRBV5-8|NA|TRBD1|TRBJ2-7
CASSARDSYEQYF
TGTGCCAGCAGCGCCCGGGACAGCTACGAGCAGTACTTC
>TRBV18|NA|NA|TRBJ2-7
CASSPAQGSFLYF
TGTGCCAGCTCACCGGCACAGGGATCCTTTCTATACTTC
>TRBV10-3|once|NA|TRBJ2-1
CAISEMRGGSGNEQFF
TGTGCCATCAGTGAGATGCGGGGCGGGTCGGGGAATGAGCAGTTCTTC
>TRBV28|NA|TRBD1|TRBJ1-5
CASSLRQGAWGGQPQHF
TGTGCCAGCAGTCTAAGACAGGGGGCCTGGGGGGGTCAGCCCCAGCATTTT
>TRBV30|NA|NA|TRBJ1-3
CAWREGGAGNTIYF
TGTGCCTGGAGGGAGGGGGGGGCAGGAAACACCATATATTTT
>TRBV15|NA|NA|TRBJ1-3
CATSKVQGSGNTIYF
TGTGCCACCAGCAAGGTTCAGGGGTCTGGAAACACCATATATTTT
>TRBV6-5|NA|TRBD1|TRBJ1-2
CASKAGTAYGYTF
TGTGCCAGCAAAGCAGGGACAGCCTATGGCTACACCTTC
>TRBV28|NA|NA|TRBJ1-6
CASSFGGALGNSPLHF
TGTGCCAGCAGTTTTGGCGGAGCTCTGGGTAATTCACCCCTCCACTTT
>TRBV6-5|NA|NA|TRBJ1-2
CAASQGSYGYTF
TGTGCCGCCTCACAGGGATCCTATGGCTACACCTTC
>TRBV19|NA|NA|TRBJ1-6
CASSSFTGNSPLHF
TGTGCCAGTAGTAGTTTCACGGGGAATTCACCCCTCCACTTT
>TRBV7-2|NA|TRBD2|TRBJ2-2
CASNYRGGPSNTGELFF
TGTGCCAGCAACTACCGGGGGGGGCCCTCGAACACCGGGGAGCTGTTTTTT
>TRBV27|NA|TRBD1|TRBJ1-2
CASSPGTGYYGYTF
TGTGCCAGCAGTCCAGGGACAGGGTACTATGGCTACACCTTC
>TRBV2|NA|NA|TRBJ2-3
CASSPQPGADTQYF
TGTGCCAGCAGTCCCCAACCGGGAGCAGATACGCAGTATTTT